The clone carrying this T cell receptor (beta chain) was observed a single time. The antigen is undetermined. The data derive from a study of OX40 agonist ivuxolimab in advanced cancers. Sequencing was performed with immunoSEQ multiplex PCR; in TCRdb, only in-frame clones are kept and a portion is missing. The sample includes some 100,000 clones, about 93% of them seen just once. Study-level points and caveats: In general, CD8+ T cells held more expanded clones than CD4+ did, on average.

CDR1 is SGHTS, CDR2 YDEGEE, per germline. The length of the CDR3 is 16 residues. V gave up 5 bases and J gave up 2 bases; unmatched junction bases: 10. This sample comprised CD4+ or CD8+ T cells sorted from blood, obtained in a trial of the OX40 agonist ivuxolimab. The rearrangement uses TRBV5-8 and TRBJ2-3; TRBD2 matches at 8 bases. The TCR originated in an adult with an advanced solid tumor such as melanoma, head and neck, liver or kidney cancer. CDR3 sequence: CASRPPGLGITDTQYF. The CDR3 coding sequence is TGTGCCAGCAGACCCCCGGGACTAGGGATCACAGATACGCAGTATTTT.